The 20 T cell receptor beta chains reported below all come from one sample, sequenced in a study of naive and memory T cell subsets. The beta constant-region primer was an equimolar mix of two oligonucleotides covering TRBC1 and TRBC2. The ligated cDNA underwent four PCR rounds using SP2 and nested alpha and beta constant-region primers. A single record per CDR3 protein comes from TCRdb applying MiXCR to the UMI-ligation and nested PCR reads. The sample has 17,000 or so distinct CDR3 sequences; just over 8.5% are singletons. Sample: central memory CD8+ T cells from blood. The receptors here all came from a human donor in good health.

CDR3 coding DNA: TGCGCCAGCAGTTTAGGCGGGAGGCCTACCTACGAGCAGTACTTC. Its translation: CASSLGGRPTYEQYF. V and J are TRBV5-1 and TRBJ2-7; 8 bases are a match to TRBD2. Unmatched junction bases numbered 9, after V lost 5 bases and J lost 2 bases. CDR1 and CDR2 from the germline V gene are SGHRS and YFSETQ. CDR3 size: 15 residues.

At least ten counts were recorded for this clonotype. The chain employs TRBV27 and TRBJ2-7; weak D call: TRBD1 (5 bases). Trimming pared 1 base from V and 3 bases from J, leaving 13 bases between. The CDR3 consists of 15 residues. The germline V gene encodes CDR1 MNHEY and CDR2 SMNVEV (reference sequence). The chain's CDR3 is CASSLLGQGDYEQYF. The CDR3 DNA follows: TGTGCCAGCAGTTTATTGGGTCAGGGTGACTACGAGCAGTACTTC.

The chain employs TRBV7-6 and TRBJ2-1; D is possibly TRBD1 (6 bases). V was trimmed by 2 bases and J by 6 bases, leaving 14 bases between them. The germline V gene encodes CDR1 SGHVS and CDR2 FNYEAQ. The CDR3 totals 15 residues. This CDR3 is CASSLQGQGSNEQFF. CDR3 sequence (DNA): TGTGCCAGCAGCTTACAGGGGCAGGGAAGCAATGAGCAGTTCTTC.

This clonotype has more than one count but fewer than ten. A single base separates this from a much larger clone, so it may be a read error. This sequence joins TRBV20-1 and TRBJ1-1; D might be TRBD1 (6 bases). Germline V CDR1 and CDR2: DFQATT, SNEGSKA (reference sequence). The CDR3 is made up of 14 amino acids. Trimming removed 0 bases at V and 3 bases at J, with 11 bases between. The chain's CDR3 is CSARDGGRHTEAFF. CDR3 sequence (DNA): TGCAGTGCTAGAGATGGGGGGCGGCACACTGAAGCTTTCTTT.

The chain carries TRBV20-1 and TRBJ2-7; D might be TRBD1 (6 bases). The germline V gene has CDR1 DFQATT and CDR2 SNEGSKA (reference sequence). The CDR3 spans 12 residues. The V and J ends lost 3 bases and 4 bases respectively, with 10 bases between them. The DNA for the CDR3 is TGCAGTGCTAGGAAAGGGGGATACGAGCAGTACTTC. It specifies CSARKGGYEQYF.

By share, this clonotype ranks as large (0.1 to 1%). The chain uses TRBV20-1 and TRBJ2-1; TRBD2 agrees at 12 bases. Unmatched junction bases numbered 9, after V lost 6 bases and J lost 6 bases. The CDR3 has 15 residues. Germline CDR1 is DFQATT and CDR2 is SNEGSKA (reference sequence). The CDR3 reads CSARRTSGDSNEQFF. The CDR3 nucleotides read TGCAGTGCCCGTCGGACTAGCGGGGATAGCAATGAGCAGTTCTTC.

This clonotype was seen at least ten times. This chain uses TRBV6-6 with TRBJ1-5; D is ambiguous. Germline values: CDR1 MNHNY, CDR2 SVGAGI (reference sequence). Trimming took off 7 bases at V and 6 bases at J, with 28 bases between the two ends. The CDR3 runs 18 residues. The CDR3 bases are TGTGCCAGCAACCAAAATGCCCCGACGGCCCAGTGGGGTCAGCCCCAGCATTTT. Amino acid sequence: CASNQNAPTAQWGQPQHF.

The chain recombines TRBV12-3 or TRBV12-4 with TRBJ1-6; D possibly corresponds to TRBD1 (6 bases). The CDR3 is 14 residues long. The V gene lost 3 bases and the J gene lost 5 bases, with 8 bases spanning the gap. The CDR3 loop reads CASSLGADNSPLHF. DNA for the CDR3: TGTGCCAGCAGTTTGGGGGCTGATAATTCACCCCTCCACTTT.

This clonotype rates as medium-sized (0.01 to 0.1%). CDR3 sequence (DNA): TGCAGTGCTATAGGGCTAGCGGACTACAATGAGCAGTTCTTC. It translates to CSAIGLADYNEQFF. The chain links TRBV20-1 to TRBJ2-1, with 7 nucleotides matching TRBD2. V shed 4 bases, J shed 3 bases, and the junction held 6 bases outside the gene matches. This CDR3 has 14 amino acids. The germline V gene has CDR1 DFQATT and CDR2 SNEGSKA (reference sequence).

This clonotype showed up just a few times. The chain recombines TRBV28 with TRBJ2-7; TRBD1 matches 7 bases. V shed 2 bases, J shed 4 bases, and the junction held 8 bases outside the gene matches. CDR1 is MDHEN, CDR2 SYDVKM, per germline. The CDR3 spans 15 residues. The CDR3 reads CASSLDTTGRYEQYF. Written as DNA, the CDR3 is TGTGCCAGCAGTTTAGACACGACAGGGCGGTACGAGCAGTACTTC.

This rearrangement joins TRBV7-9 to TRBJ2-7, with 10 nucleotides matching TRBD2. The CDR3 spans 14 residues. The germline CDR1 and CDR2 sequences are SEHNR and FQNEAQ (reference sequence). The V segment lost 3 bases and the J segment 6 bases; nucleotides outside the gene matches: 5. Here the CDR3 DNA reads TGTGCCAGCAGCTTGGCTTCTAGCGGGAGCGAGCAGTACTTC. This gives the protein CASSLASSGSEQYF.

This clonotype was detected many times. CDR3 amino acids: CASSGGVTSGRKETQYF. CDR3 bases: TGTGCCAGCAGTGGAGGGGTTACTAGCGGGAGGAAAGAGACCCAGTACTTC. The chain employs TRBV6-1 and TRBJ2-5; 12 nucleotides agree with TRBD2. The CDR3 extends over 17 amino acids. Germline trimming cut 4 bases from V and 3 bases from J; bases unmatched to any gene: 9. Germline V CDR1 and CDR2: MNHNS, SASEGT.

The chain has TRBV4-2 and TRBJ1-4; D gene ambiguous. Germline assignment: CDR1 LGHNA and CDR2 YNFKEQ. V shed 5 bases and J shed 6 bases, with 7 bases lying between them. This CDR3 contains 12 residues. The CDR3 loop is CASSGFHEKLFF. Written as DNA, the CDR3 is TGTGCCAGCAGCGGTTTTCATGAAAAACTGTTTTTT.

This clonotype has at least ten counts. The chain joins TRBV30 to TRBJ2-2, with D uncertain. The germline gives CDR1 GTSNPN, CDR2 SVGIG (reference sequence). The germline V and J ends were trimmed by 0 bases and 2 bases, with 10 bases remaining between them. The CDR3 sequence is 15 residues long. The CDR3 nucleotides are TGTGCCTGGAGTGTACCGGAGCTTAACACCGGGGAGCTGTTTTTT. This gives the protein CAWSVPELNTGELFF. The full variable domain, rest sourced from reference TRBV30 and TRBJ2-2, is SQTIHQWPATLVQPVGSPLSLECTVEGTSNPNLYWYRQAAGRGLQLLFYSVGIGQISSEVPQNLSASRPQDRQFILSSKKLLLSDSGFYLCAWSVPELNTGELFFGEGSRLTVL.

This sequence joins TRBV4-1 and TRBJ2-1; the match to TRBD2 covers 8 bases. The V gene end was trimmed by 2 bases and the J gene end by 12 bases; junction bases not matched to a gene: 6. There are 13 residues in the CDR3. The germline gives CDR1 MGHRA, CDR2 YSYEKL. This chain's CDR3 is CASSQLRTSWQFF. As DNA, the CDR3 is TGCGCCAGCAGCCAACTTAGGACTAGCTGGCAGTTCTTC.

This clonotype showed up many times. The chain carries TRBV4-3 and TRBJ1-2, with a possible D match to TRBD1 (6 bases). Trimming took 0 bases from V and 3 from J, leaving 17 bases between them. The CDR3 runs to 17 residues. Germline CDR1 reads LGHNA; CDR2 reads YSLEER. The CDR3, as DNA: TGCGCCAGCAGCCAAGATTCAGACAGAACAGGGTACTATGGCTACACCTTC. Protein product: CASSQDSDRTGYYGYTF.

V and J are TRBV4-1 and TRBJ1-2; 7 nucleotides align to TRBD1. The CDR3 covers 15 residues. Germline V gene data show CDR1 as MGHRA and CDR2 as YSYEKL. Germline trimming cut 0 bases from V and 4 bases from J; bases unmatched to any gene: 5. CDR3 amino acids: CASSQDPGTAYGYTF. DNA for the CDR3: TGCGCCAGCAGCCAAGATCCCGGGACAGCCTATGGCTACACCTTC.

This clonotype ranks as medium-sized. The CDR3 DNA reads as TGTGCCTGGAGTGCCCAGGGTCCAGATACGCAGTATTTT. Protein: CAWSAQGPDTQYF. The chain recombines TRBV30 with TRBJ2-3; D perhaps matches TRBD1 (5 bases). Germline V gene data show CDR1 as GTSNPN and CDR2 as SVGIG (reference sequence). CDR3 length: 13 amino acids. Trimming stripped 1 base from V and 4 bases from J, with 9 bases between.

This clonotype has a count of ten or more. This rearrangement joins TRBV24-1 to TRBJ2-1, with TRBD2 matching 7 bases. Germline values: CDR1 KGHDR, CDR2 SFDVKD. V lost 5 bases to trimming and J lost 7 bases; unmatched junction nucleotides: 4. This CDR3 has 13 residues. The DNA for the CDR3 is TGTGCCACCAGTGCGGGGGGAGATAATGAGCAGTTCTTC. This sequence encodes CATSAGGDNEQFF.

By sample fraction, this clonotype is medium-sized (0.01 to 0.1%). The J gene is TRBJ2-7, the V gene TRBV6-6; D gene unclear. In germline, CDR1 is MNHNY, CDR2 SVGAGI (reference sequence). The CDR3 has 13 residues. V lost 2 bases, J lost 7 bases, and 12 bases lay in between. This CDR3 is CASSYDETGEQYF. The CDR3 DNA is TGTGCCAGCAGTTACGACGAAACCGGGGAGCAGTACTTC.